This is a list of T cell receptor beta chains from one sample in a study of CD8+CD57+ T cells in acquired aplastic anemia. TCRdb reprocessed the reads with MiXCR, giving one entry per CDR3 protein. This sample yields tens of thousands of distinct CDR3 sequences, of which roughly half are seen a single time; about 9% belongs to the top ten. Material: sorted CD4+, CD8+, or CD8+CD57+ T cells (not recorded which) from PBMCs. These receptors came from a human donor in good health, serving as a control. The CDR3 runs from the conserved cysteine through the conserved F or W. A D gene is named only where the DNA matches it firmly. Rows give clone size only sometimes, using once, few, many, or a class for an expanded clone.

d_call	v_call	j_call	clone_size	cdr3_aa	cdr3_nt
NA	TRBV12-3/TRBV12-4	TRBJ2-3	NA	CASSFIGSLADMRYF	TGTGCCAGCAGTTTTATTGGCAGTTTAGCAGATATGCGGTATTTT
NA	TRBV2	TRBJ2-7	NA	CASSGATAGLEQYF	TGTGCCAGCAGTGGCGCCACGGCAGGGCTCGAGCAGTACTTC
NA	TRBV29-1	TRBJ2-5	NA	CGVETGETQYF	TGCGGCGTTGAGACGGGGGAGACCCAGTACTTC
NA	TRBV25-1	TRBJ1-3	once	CASSEWTWNSGNTIYF	TGTGCCAGCAGTGAATGGACCTGGAACTCTGGAAACACCATATATTTT
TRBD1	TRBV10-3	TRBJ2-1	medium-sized	CAISGGQGLLNEQFF	TGTGCCATCAGTGGGGGACAGGGCCTACTCAATGAGCAGTTCTTC
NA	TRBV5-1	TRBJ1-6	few	CASSLGDTGRPLHF	TGCGCCAGCAGCTTGGGGGACACTGGTAGGCCCCTCCACTTT
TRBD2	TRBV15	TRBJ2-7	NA	CATRLTSGGEQYF	TGTGCCACCCGCCTGACTAGCGGGGGCGAGCAGTACTTC
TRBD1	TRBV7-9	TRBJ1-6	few	CASSSDRGNSPLHF	TGTGCCAGCAGTTCAGACAGGGGCAATTCACCCCTCCACTTT
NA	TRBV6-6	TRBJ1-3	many	CASSYSTKLDGNTIYF	TGTGCCAGCAGTTACTCAACCAAGTTAGATGGAAACACCATATATTTT
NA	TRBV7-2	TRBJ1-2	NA	CASSLAPAGYTGIYGYTF	TGTGCCAGCAGCTTAGCGCCAGCGGGGTACACAGGGATCTATGGCTACACCTTC
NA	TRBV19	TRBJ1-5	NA	CASSKYSNQPQHF	TGTGCCAGTAGTAAGTACAGCAATCAGCCCCAGCATTTT
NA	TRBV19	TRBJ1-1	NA	CASSLGSGLNAEAFF	TGTGCCAGCAGCTTAGGAAGCGGGTTGAACGCTGAAGCTTTCTTT
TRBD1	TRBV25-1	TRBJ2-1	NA	CASSGQGPYNEQFF	TGTGCCAGCAGTGGACAGGGTCCCTACAATGAGCAGTTCTTC
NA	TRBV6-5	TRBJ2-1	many	CASSYSGPHNEQFF	TGTGCCAGCAGTTACTCAGGGCCCCACAATGAGCAGTTCTTC
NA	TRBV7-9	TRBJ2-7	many	CASRRIVGNEQYF	TGTGCCAGCAGACGGATTGTTGGCAACGAGCAGTACTTC
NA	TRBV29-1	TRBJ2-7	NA	CSVVGTSYTPYEQYF	TGCAGCGTTGTGGGGACGTCGTATACACCCTACGAGCAGTACTTC
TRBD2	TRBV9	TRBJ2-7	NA	CASSPGRSTYEQYF	TGTGCCAGCAGCCCCGGGAGGAGTACCTACGAGCAGTACTTC
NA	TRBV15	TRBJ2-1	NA	CATSRQGGGYNERFF	TGTGCCACCAGCAGGCAGGGGGGCGGCTACAATGAACGGTTCTTC
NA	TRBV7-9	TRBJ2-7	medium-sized	CASSLTDYEQYF	TGTGCCAGCAGCTTAACGGACTACGAGCAGTACTTC
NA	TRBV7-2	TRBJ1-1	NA	CASSLTNTEAFF	TGTGCCAGCAGCTTGACGAACACTGAAGCTTTCTTT
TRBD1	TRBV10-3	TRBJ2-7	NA	CASRNTHRDRGRNEQYF	TGTGCCAGCAGAAACACCCACCGGGACAGGGGGCGGAACGAGCAGTACTTC
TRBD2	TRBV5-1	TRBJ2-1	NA	CASSGGTSGSNEQFF	TGCGCCAGCAGCGGGGGGACTAGCGGGAGCAATGAGCAGTTCTTC
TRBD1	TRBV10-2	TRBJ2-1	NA	CASTDRLDEQFF	TGCGCCAGCACGGACAGGCTGGATGAGCAGTTCTTC
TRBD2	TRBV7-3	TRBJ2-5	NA	CASRLTSGGAETQYF	TGTGCCAGCAGATTGACTAGCGGGGGGGCGGAGACCCAGTACTTC
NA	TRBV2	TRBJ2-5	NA	CASSDVGADETQYF	TGTGCCAGCAGTGATGTGGGGGCTGATGAGACCCAGTACTTC
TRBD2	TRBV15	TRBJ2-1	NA	CATSRGLAGVNEQFF	TGTGCCACCAGCAGAGGCTTAGCGGGGGTGAATGAGCAGTTCTTC
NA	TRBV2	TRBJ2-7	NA	CASSPSDRIYEQYF	TGTGCCAGCAGCCCCAGTGACAGGATTTACGAGCAGTACTTC
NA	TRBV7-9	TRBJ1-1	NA	CASVQDRYTEAFF	TGTGCCAGCGTACAGGACCGGTACACTGAAGCTTTCTTT
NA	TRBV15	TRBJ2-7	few	CATSRDLGTERYEQYF	TGTGCCACCAGCAGAGATCTTGGTACAGAGAGATACGAGCAGTACTTC
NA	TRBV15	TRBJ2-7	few	CATSRQGGSYEQYF	TGTGCCACCAGCAGACAGGGTGGAAGTTACGAGCAGTACTTC
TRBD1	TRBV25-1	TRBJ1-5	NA	CASKGADSNQPQHF	TGTGCCAGCAAGGGGGCCGATAGCAATCAGCCCCAGCATTTT
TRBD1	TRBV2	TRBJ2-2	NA	CASSDRGQTGELFF	TGTGCCAGCAGTGACAGGGGGCAAACCGGGGAGCTGTTTTTT
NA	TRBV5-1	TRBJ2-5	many	CASSLGAETETQYF	TGCGCCAGCAGCTTGGGGGCCGAAACAGAGACCCAGTACTTC
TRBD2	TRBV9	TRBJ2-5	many	CASSPSGRIETQYF	TGTGCCAGCAGCCCTAGCGGGAGGATAGAGACCCAGTACTTC
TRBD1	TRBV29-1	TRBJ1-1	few	CSADRDRGTEAFF	TGCAGCGCAGACAGGGATAGGGGCACTGAAGCTTTCTTT
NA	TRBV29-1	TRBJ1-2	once	CSVTKDSKNYGYTF	TGCAGCGTTACCAAGGACAGCAAGAACTATGGCTACACCTTC
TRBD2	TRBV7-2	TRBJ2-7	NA	CASSLIAGPYEQYF	TGTGCCAGCAGCTTAATAGCGGGGCCCTACGAGCAGTACTTC
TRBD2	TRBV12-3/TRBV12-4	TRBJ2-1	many	CASRRLAGGPLDEQFF	TGTGCCAGCAGACGACTAGCGGGGGGGCCCCTAGATGAGCAGTTCTTC
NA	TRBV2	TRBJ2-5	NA	CASSEPGARETQYF	TGTGCCAGCAGTGAACCGGGGGCTCGGGAGACCCAGTACTTC
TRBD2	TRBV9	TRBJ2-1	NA	CASSVEASGSVYNEQLF	TGTGCCAGCAGCGTAGAAGCTAGCGGGAGTGTCTACAATGAGCAGCTCTTC
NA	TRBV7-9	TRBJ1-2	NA	CASTSTRGVVYAYAF	TGTGCCAGCACCTCAACCAGGGGTGTTGTCTATGCCTACGCCTTC
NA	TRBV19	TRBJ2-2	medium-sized	CASSIMSGTELFF	TGTGCCAGTAGTATCATGAGTGGGACTGAGCTGTTTTTT
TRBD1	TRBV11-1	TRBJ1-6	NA	CASSRAGTGGSPLHF	TGTGCCAGCAGTCGGGCCGGGACAGGGGGTTCACCCCTCCACTTT
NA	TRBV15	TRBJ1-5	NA	CATSRDLGDYNQPQHF	TGTGCCACCAGCAGAGATCTGGGTGACTACAATCAGCCCCAGCATTTT